The 26 T cell receptor beta chains below all came from one sample that was sequenced in a study of control samples from healthy donors and cancer patients. Method: immunoSEQ multiplex PCR; TCRdb's copy keeps in-frame clones and lacks some. Of 70,000 or so clones in the sample, 75% to 90% are singletons; the top ten hold over 12%. The source material was blood. Source of these receptors: a man aged 50 or older in good health.

This clone was counted a few times. The chain has TRBV3-1 (or the pseudogene TRBV3-2) and TRBJ2-3; 10 bases fit TRBD2. CDR3 length: 17 residues. V lost 4 bases and J lost 2; bases outside the gene matches: 9. Germline assignment: CDR1 LGHDT and CDR2 YNNKEL (reference sequence). The CDR3 protein is CASSPLRTSGNTDTQYF. CDR3 DNA: TGTGCCAGCAGCCCTTTGCGGACTAGCGGAAACACAGATACGCAGTATTTT.

The rearrangement uses TRBV3-1 (or the pseudogene TRBV3-2) and TRBJ1-4; the D is unclear. Trimming removed 2 bases at V and 6 bases at J, with 7 bases between. The CDR3 runs 13 residues. Germline V gene data show CDR1 as LGHDT and CDR2 as YNNKEL (reference sequence). CDR3 residues: CASSQLIHEKLFF. The CDR3 coding sequence is TGTGCCAGCAGCCAACTCATACATGAAAAACTGTTTTTT.

This clone appeared a few times. The chain carries TRBV2 and TRBJ1-4; D might be TRBD1 (6 bases). V lost 4 bases to trimming and J lost 8 bases, with 17 bases between them. In germline, CDR1 is SNHLY, CDR2 FYNNEI. The CDR3 runs 15 residues. The CDR3 spells CASSVRTVPEEKLFF. The DNA of the CDR3 is TGTGCCAGCAGTGTCCGGACAGTCCCTGAGGAAAAACTGTTTTTT.

The V gene is TRBV7-2, the J gene TRBJ2-1; possible D gene TRBD1, 5 bases. The germline V gene has CDR1 SGHTA and CDR2 FQGNSA. V was trimmed by 4 bases and J by 6 bases, leaving 22 bases between them. The CDR3 consists of 17 residues. CDR3 residues: CASSSQGASEWGNEQFF. In DNA form, the CDR3 reads TGTGCCAGCAGCTCCCAGGGTGCCTCCGAGTGGGGCAATGAGCAGTTCTTC. Based on the CDR3 plus reference TRBV7-2 and TRBJ2-1, the full variable domain is GAGVSQSPSNKVTEKGKDVELRCDPISGHTALYWYRQSLGQGLEFLIYFQGNSAPDKSGLPSDRFSAERTGGSVSTLTIQRTQQEDSAVYLCASSSQGASEWGNEQFFGPGTRLTVL.

The chain is built from TRBV23-1 and TRBJ2-7; 8 bases agree with TRBD1. TRBV23-1 is an ORF, with its function uncertain. J gave up 3 bases and V 5 bases, and 9 bases lay outside the gene matches. The CDR3 totals 15 residues. The CDR3 here is CASSDEGTGNYEQYF. The CDR3 region has the DNA TGCGCCAGCAGTGATGAAGGGACAGGCAACTACGAGCAGTACTTC.

V gene TRBV12-1 combines with J gene TRBJ2-7; the table names TRBD1, a call not compared with the DNA. TRBV12-1 constitutes a pseudogene. This CDR3 has 20 amino acids. CDR3 sequence reads: CASSSPLAFPARGSSYEQYF. The CDR3 bases are TGTGCCAGCAGCTCTCCATTAGCGTTCCCAGCCAGGGGAAGCTCCTACGAGCAGTACTTC.

Here the CDR3 reads CATSDLGGDEQFF. The CDR3 DNA sequence: TGTGCCACCAGTGATTTAGGGGGGGATGAGCAGTTCTTC. This chain links TRBV24-1 with TRBJ2-1; TRBD2 might be the D (7 bases). The CDR3 is 13 residues long. Deletions cut 1 base from V and 8 bases from J, with 8 bases between. Looked up from germline, CDR1 is KGHDR and CDR2 is SFDVKD.

The chain employs TRBV5-1 and TRBJ2-3; unclear D gene. The CDR3 loop spans 14 amino acids. Germline lookup yields CDR1 SGHRS and CDR2 YFSETQ. Trimming left V 5 bases short and J 2 bases short, with 12 bases between. The CDR3 nucleotides are TGCGCCAGCAGTCATTCGGCGGCCACAGATACGCAGTATTTT. Protein: CASSHSAATDTQYF.

The V call is TRBV9, the J call TRBJ1-1; no firm D call. The CDR3 loop spans 13 amino acids. Looked up from germline, CDR1 is SGDLS and CDR2 is YYNGEE. Trimming removed 2 bases at V and 0 bases at J, with 5 bases between. The CDR3 here is CASSVQVNTEAFF. The CDR3 bases are TGTGCCAGCAGCGTTCAGGTGAACACTGAAGCTTTCTTT.

This clone is a singleton in its sample. The chain employs TRBV4-3 and TRBJ2-1; 9 positions agree with TRBD2. The germline V gene encodes CDR1 LGHNA and CDR2 YSLEER. This CDR3 region has 15 residues. The V segment lost 1 base and the J segment 9 bases; nucleotides outside the gene matches: 7. The CDR3 nucleotides read TGCGCCAGCAGCCAAGTGGCTAGCGGGAAGGGTGAGCAGTTCTTC. This translates into CASSQVASGKGEQFF.

This sequence joins TRBV19 and TRBJ2-1; D perhaps matches TRBD1 (6 bases). The CDR3 runs to 12 residues. V lost 3 bases, J lost 9 bases, and 9 bases lay in between. Germline values: CDR1 LNHDA, CDR2 SQIVND (reference sequence). For the CDR3, the DNA is TGTGCCAGTAGTATTCAACAGGGTGAGCAGTTCTTC. As protein: CASSIQQGEQFF.

This clone was seen a few times. The V and J genes are TRBV28 and TRBJ1-1; D ambiguous. CDR3 length: 13 amino acids. The V end was cut by 6 bases, the J end by 0 bases, with 8 bases between. Germline CDR1 is MDHEN and CDR2 is SYDVKM. CDR3 in DNA: TGTGCCAGCAGAAGTGGAATGAACACTGAAGCTTTCTTT. Its protein product is CASRSGMNTEAFF. Full variable domain (remainder filled in from reference TRBV28 and TRBJ1-1): DVKVTQSSRYLVKRTGEKVFLECVQDMDHENMFWYRQDPGLGLRLIYFSYDVKMKEKGDIPEGYSVSREKKERFSLILESASTNQTSMYLCASRSGMNTEAFFGQGTRLTVV.

V is TRBV29-1 and J is TRBJ1-6, with 10 nucleotides matching TRBD1. Per germline, CDR1 SQVTM and CDR2 ANQGSEA. V was clipped by 7 bases and J by 9 bases; unmatched bases: 6. CDR3 length equals 13 residues. CDR3 sequence: CSARQGAGSPLHF. The CDR3 DNA reads as TGCAGCGCCCGACAGGGGGCCGGTTCACCCCTCCACTTT.

The chain links TRBV11-2 to TRBJ2-1; 10 bases fit TRBD1. V shed 4 bases, J shed 7 bases, and the junction held 7 bases outside the gene matches. CDR3 size: 15 residues. Looked up from germline, CDR1 is SGHAT and CDR2 is FQNNGV. CDR3: CASSWDRGGRNEQFF. The CDR3 DNA reads TGTGCCAGCAGCTGGGACAGGGGAGGTCGGAATGAGCAGTTCTTC.

Written as DNA, the CDR3 is TGTGCCAGCAGCTTAGGGGCTGGGACCACTCCGTTCTTC. Its protein product is CASSLGAGTTPFF. The chain couples TRBV7-2 to TRBJ2-1; D tentatively reads TRBD1 or TRBD2 (5 bases each). Germline CDR1 SGHTA, CDR2 FQGNSA. The CDR3 is made up of 13 amino acids. V was shortened by 1 base and J by 15 bases, with 16 bases between the two germline ends.

The gene calls are TRBV19 and TRBJ2-7, with TRBD2 matching over 12 bases. V was pared by 5 bases and J by 2 bases, with 4 bases of the junction left unmatched. The germline CDR1 and CDR2 sequences are LNHDA and SQIVND (reference sequence). The CDR3 consists of 15 residues. Written as DNA, the CDR3 is TGTGCCAGTAGTCCGTGGACTAGCGGGACCTACGAGCAGTACTTC. This codes for CASSPWTSGTYEQYF.

The chain recombines TRBV27 with TRBJ2-1; TRBD1 or TRBD2 may be the D gene (5 bases each). Germline assignment: CDR1 MNHEY and CDR2 SMNVEV (reference sequence). V was pared by 6 bases and J by 4 bases, with 16 bases between. This CDR3 is 15 amino acids long. The CDR3 nucleotides read TGTGCCAGCAGGTCTTATGGGACGGGGTACAATGAGCAGTTCTTC. Its translation is CASRSYGTGYNEQFF.

The chain couples TRBV28 to TRBJ2-5; the D gene is possibly TRBD2 (5 bases). The CDR3 consists of 15 residues. Trimming removed 4 bases at V and 4 bases at J, with 16 bases between. CDR1 and CDR2 from the germline V gene are MDHEN and SYDVKM. CDR3 residues: CASSSETGSLETQYF. The CDR3 DNA reads TGTGCCAGCAGTTCAGAGACGGGGTCTCTAGAGACCCAGTACTTC.

CDR3 sequence (DNA): TGTGCCAGCAGTCTAGAAATGGGCCTTAGTGGCGCTTTCTTT. This codes for CASSLEMGLSGAFF. The V gene is TRBV6-5, the J gene TRBJ1-1; the D is unclear. The germline V and J ends were trimmed by 5 bases and 11 bases, with 21 bases remaining between them. Germline V lookup: CDR1 MNHEY, CDR2 SVGAGI. The CDR3 runs 14 residues.

The chain combines TRBV7-7 with TRBJ2-3; D not certain. This CDR3 has 13 amino acids. The V gene's germline CDR1 is SSHAT and CDR2 FNYEAQ (reference sequence). V lost 0 bases and J lost 6, with 7 bases in between. As DNA, the CDR3 is TGTGCCAGCAGCTTAGCGCGCTTGGATACGCAGTATTTT. Translating it yields CASSLARLDTQYF.

The chain recombines TRBV5-4 with TRBJ1-2; D gene unclear. The germline V gene has CDR1 SGHNT and CDR2 YYREEE (reference sequence). The CDR3 contains 15 residues. V was cut by 0 bases and J by 3 bases, with 12 bases left in between. Here the CDR3 reads CASSLEAAPDYGYTF. The CDR3 nucleotides read TGTGCCAGCAGCTTGGAGGCCGCCCCAGACTATGGCTACACCTTC.

The chain uses TRBV27 and TRBJ1-5; no clear D gene. Between the trimmed V and J ends, which lost 0 bases and 6 bases, there was a span of 9 bases. CDR1 and CDR2 (germline): MNHEY, SMNVEV (reference sequence). CDR3 length equals 14 residues. The CDR3 loop reads CASSLSSPGQPQHF. The CDR3 DNA follows: TGTGCCAGCAGTTTATCCTCCCCGGGTCAGCCCCAGCATTTT.

This clone was recorded once. The chain employs TRBV30 and TRBJ2-7; D assignment may be TRBD1 or TRBD2 (5 bases each). Germline loops: CDR1 GTSNPN, CDR2 SVGIG (reference sequence). The ends were cut back, 2 bases at V and 3 bases at J, with 14 bases in the middle. This CDR3 region has 14 residues. The CDR3 bases are TGTGCCTGGAGTAGGGGAGAGGAGCTCTACGAGCAGTACTTC. Translating gives CAWSRGEELYEQYF. The full variable domain, its missing parts supplied by reference TRBV30 and TRBJ2-7, is SQTIHQWPATLVQPVGSPLSLECTVEGTSNPNLYWYRQAAGRGLQLLFYSVGIGQISSEVPQNLSASRPQDRQFILSSKKLLLSDSGFYLCAWSRGEELYEQYFGPGTRLTVT.

The chain has TRBV6-2 or TRBV6-3 and TRBJ2-1; TRBD2 matches at 9 bases. The CDR3 loop spans 15 amino acids. V dropped 4 bases and J dropped 2; count of bases not matched to a gene: 3. Germline-derived CDR1 and CDR2 are MNHEY and SVGEGT. In nucleotides, the CDR3 is TGTGCCAGCAGTTTCGCGGGAGGGGCCTACAATGAGCAGTTCTTC. Its protein is CASSFAGGAYNEQFF.

The chain employs TRBV5-1 and TRBJ2-4, with TRBD2 matching 11 bases. Germline-derived CDR1 and CDR2 are SGHRS and YFSETQ. V was clipped by 2 bases and J by 0 bases; unmatched bases: 7. CDR3 length: 18 residues. CDR3 nucleotides: TGCGCCAGCAGCTTACTAGCGGGAGTAGATAAAGCCAAAAACATTCAGTACTTC. Translating it yields CASSLLAGVDKAKNIQYF.

This chain uses TRBV9 with TRBJ2-1; D is unclear. Germline lookup yields CDR1 SGDLS and CDR2 YYNGEE. Trimming removed 4 bases at V and 8 bases at J, with 10 bases between. The CDR3 sequence is 12 residues long. CDR3 region: CASSPGIHEQFF. DNA for the CDR3: TGTGCCAGCAGCCCTGGGATCCATGAGCAGTTCTTC.